These 3 T cell receptor beta chains originate from one sample sequenced in a study of blood T cells in healthy people across ages. Together with a sample-barcoded 5' primer, a J-beta primer mix was included in a second PCR lasting about 7 to 11 cycles. MiXCR, applied by TCRdb to the 5' RACE reads, yields one record per CDR3 protein. The sample lists 550,000 to 800,000 distinct CDR3 sequences; around 32% were seen once. The material sequenced was blood. These receptors all come from a woman of 80 years or more in good health.

This clonotype was found many times. This chain joins TRBV6-2 or TRBV6-3 and TRBJ1-1; perhaps TRBD1 as D (5 bases). CDR1 is MNHEY and CDR2 is SVGEGT in the germline V gene. This CDR3 region has 14 residues. V was pared by 2 bases and J by 4 bases, with 11 bases between. The DNA of the CDR3 is TGTGCCAGCAGTTACAAGGGGATGGGCACTGAAGCTTTCTTT. The encoded protein is CASSYKGMGTEAFF.

In this sample, this clonotype turned up a few times. The chain is built from TRBV5-1 and TRBJ1-4, with D possibly TRBD1 on 6 matching bases. Trimming cost V 0 bases and J 1 base, with 10 bases left between them. The CDR3 has 16 amino acids. Germline loops: CDR1 SGHRS, CDR2 YFSETQ. CDR3 coding DNA: TGCGCCAGCAGCTTGGAAGGCAGGGGAACTAATGAAAAACTGTTTTTT. Translated: CASSLEGRGTNEKLFF.

This clonotype was found a few times. The CDR3 spells CASSEVSQTLLNSPLHF. As DNA, the CDR3 is TGTGCCAGCAGTGAAGTATCGCAGACTCTTTTGAATTCACCCCTCCACTTT. The rearrangement joins TRBV2 to TRBJ1-6; D is ambiguous. This CDR3 is built from 17 residues. Per the germline V gene, CDR1 is SNHLY and CDR2 is FYNNEI. Trimming pared 1 base from V and 7 bases from J, leaving 17 bases between.